This is a list of T cell receptor beta chains from one sample in a study of cytomegalovirus exposure and HLA in healthy donors. Sequenced by immunoSEQ multiplex PCR; TCRdb stores in-frame clones only, minus some. The table lists 100,000 to 150,000 clones, 10% to 13% of them singletons, with approximately 4.4% in the top ten. Specimen: PBMCs. The origin of the receptors is a woman between 18 and 29 years old in good health and CMV-seropositive. CDR3s leave out the opening cysteine and the closing phenylalanine or tryptophan.

>TRBJ1-1|TRBV7-8
ASSLAGAEAF
>TRBJ1-1|TRBV5-4
ASGQGNTEAF
>TRBJ1-2|TRBV29-1
SVVETAYGYT
>TRBJ1-1|TRBV19
ASSISENTEAF
>TRBJ1-1|TRBV19
ASNGRGTEAF
>TRBJ2-5|TRBV6-5
ASRIYGSGETQY
>TRBJ2-7|TRBV5-6
ASSLAGAPYEQY
>TRBJ1-5|TRBV5-8
ASSSGQGNQPQH
>TRBJ2-7|TRBV4-1
ASSQKAGSPYEQY
>TRBJ2-1|TRBV5-1
ASSTGGNEQF
>TRBJ2-1|TRBV2
ASSEEDYAYNEQF
>TRBJ2-1|TRBV6-1
ASSELAGGSYNEQF
>TRBJ2-1|TRBV11-2
ASSLGGYQGNEQF
>TRBJ1-1|TRBV6-6
ASRDRVNAF
>TRBJ1-2|TRBV9
ASSASGLNYGYT
>TRBJ2-5|TRBV6-5
ASSHTQGSGKTQY
>TRBJ1-2|TRBV30
AWSSTVYGYT
>TRBJ2-6|TRBV7-3
ASSPGVAPGANVLT
>TRBJ2-7|TRBV30
AWSLTGAEQY
>TRBJ2-5|TRBV29-1
SVDLGVPSTQY
>TRBJ1-2|TRBV2
ASPGSSPNYGYT
>TRBJ2-2|TRBV2
ASSEVASGSTGELF
>TRBJ1-5|TRBV2
ASSSEGPQH